This passage covers 21 T cell receptor beta chains from one sample sequenced in a study of T-cell memory formation after mild COVID-19. TCRdb itself ran the 5' RACE reads through MiXCR, one entry per CDR3 protein. Of just over 150,000 distinct CDR3 sequences detected, roughly a third appear once; the ten largest clones hold more than 10%. Source material: PBMCs or a T cell subset sorted from them (not recorded which). These receptors were taken from an adult woman who had mild COVID-19 (a few samples of this study predate the infection). Cell type and time point are not known.

The J gene is TRBJ2-5, the V gene TRBV6-1; TRBD2 is a possible D gene (5 bases). The CDR3 has 16 residues. V lost 7 bases and J 2 bases, leaving 20 bases between the germline ends. Germline CDR1 MNHNS, CDR2 SASEGT. The CDR3: CASNLLGSGGQETQYF. CDR3 DNA: TGTGCCAGCAATCTGCTTGGGAGCGGAGGACAAGAGACCCAGTACTTC.

The chain joins TRBV14 to TRBJ2-6, with D unresolved. Germline values: CDR1 SGHDN, CDR2 FVKESK. Trimming left V 4 bases short and J 3 bases short, with 13 bases between. The CDR3 has 16 residues. The CDR3 spells CASSRGSMVGANVLTF. The DNA for the CDR3 is TGTGCCAGCAGCCGGGGTAGTATGGTTGGGGCCAACGTCCTGACTTTC.

The chain carries TRBV6-2 or TRBV6-3 and TRBJ2-4, with D maybe TRBD1 (5 bases). The V and J ends lost 7 bases and 3 bases respectively, with 10 bases between them. Germline lookup yields CDR1 MNHEY and CDR2 SVGEGT. This CDR3 spans 13 amino acids. CDR3 region: CASMTVNKNIQYF. In nucleotides, the CDR3 is TGTGCCAGCATGACAGTAAACAAAAACATTCAGTACTTC.

Only a few counts were recorded for this clonotype. The V call is TRBV11-2, the J call TRBJ2-5; TRBD1 aligns across 10 bases. Germline trimming cut 1 base from V and 6 bases from J; bases unmatched to any gene: 5. The CDR3 covers 15 residues. Germline CDR1 is SGHAT and CDR2 is FQNNGV. The CDR3 region is CASSLGDRGPKTQYF. In DNA form, the CDR3 reads TGTGCCAGCAGCTTAGGTGACAGGGGGCCAAAGACCCAGTACTTC.

This chain links TRBV18 with TRBJ1-1; D unclear. The CDR3 totals 14 residues. Germline V lookup: CDR1 KGHSH, CDR2 LQKENI. Trimming removed 0 bases at V and 1 base at J, with 6 bases between. CDR3 amino acids: CASSPPPENTEAFF. The CDR3 nucleotides read TGTGCCAGCTCACCACCCCCGGAGAACACTGAAGCTTTCTTT.

This clonotype was detected a few times. The chain couples TRBV6-1 to TRBJ2-5, with 10 nucleotides matching TRBD2. J was trimmed by 5 bases and V by 6 bases; bases with no gene match: 12. Germline V gives CDR1 MNHNS, CDR2 SASEGT. The CDR3 consists of 16 residues. The CDR3 region is CASSELSSGSRETQYF. CDR3 DNA sequence: TGTGCCAGCAGCGAACTCTCTAGCGGGAGTAGGGAGACCCAGTACTTC.

In its sample, this clonotype was seen a few times. V and J are TRBV5-6 and TRBJ1-5; D ambiguous. The CDR3 has 14 residues. The V gene lost 0 bases and the J gene lost 7 bases, with 11 bases spanning the gap. CDR1 and CDR2 from the germline V gene are SGHDT and YYEEEE. This CDR3 is CASSLGVLEQPQHF. CDR3 nucleotide sequence: TGTGCCAGCAGCTTGGGTGTTTTGGAACAGCCCCAGCATTTT.

This clonotype was seen a few times. The chain is built from TRBV4-3 and TRBJ2-2, with D maybe TRBD2 (7 bases). The V end lost 0 bases, the J end lost 5 bases, and 16 bases lay between the germline ends. The CDR3 contains 17 residues. Germline-derived CDR1 and CDR2 are LGHNA and YSLEER. For the CDR3, the DNA is TGCGCCAGCAGCCAAGATTTGCGGGGGCGAAGGACCGGGGAGCTGTTTTTT. The encoded protein is CASSQDLRGRRTGELFF.

The chain joins TRBV11-1 to TRBJ1-1; D remains unclear. Germline CDR1 and CDR2: SGHAT and FQDESV (reference sequence). CDR3 length equals 14 residues. V was pared by 3 bases and J by 0 bases, with 8 bases between. The CDR3 DNA sequence: TGTGCCAGCAGCTTCGAACAGATGAACACTGAAGCTTTCTTT. Translation gives CASSFEQMNTEAFF. The variable domain in full, with the rest retrieved from reference TRBV11-1 and TRBJ1-1, is EAEVAQSPRYKITEKSQAVAFWCDPISGHATLYWYRQILGQGPELLVQFQDESVVDDSQLPKDRFSAERLKGVDSTLKIQPAELGDSAMYLCASSFEQMNTEAFFGQGTRLTVV.

This clonotype has only a few counts. Its ends do not fully match the called genes, so a read error is possible. The chain carries TRBV20-1 and TRBJ1-2; maybe TRBD1 (6 bases). The CDR3 runs to 15 residues. CDR1 is DFQATT and CDR2 is SNEGSKA in the germline V gene (reference sequence). The CDR3 protein is CSAPRLDSTNYCYTF. The DNA of the CDR3 is TGCAGTGCTCCACGGTTGGACAGCACTAACTATTGCTACACCTTC.

The chain couples TRBV7-3 to TRBJ1-1, with 10 bases identical to TRBD1. V was clipped by 5 bases and J by 4 bases; unmatched bases: 4. This CDR3 region has 14 residues. Germline CDR1 reads SGHTA; CDR2 reads FQGTGA. The CDR3 sequence: CASSLGTGATEAFF. The DNA for the CDR3 is TGTGCCAGCAGCCTGGGGACAGGGGCCACTGAAGCTTTCTTT.

The rearrangement uses TRBV3-1 and TRBJ2-7; possible D gene TRBD1, 5 bases. V shed 1 base and J shed 5 bases, with 12 bases lying between them. The germline V gene has CDR1 LGHDT and CDR2 YNNKEL (reference sequence). The CDR3 spans 14 residues. CDR3 nucleotides: TGTGCCAGCAGCCAAGTGCAGGGCAGACACGAGCAGTACTTC. Translation gives CASSQVQGRHEQYF.

The chain links TRBV7-9 to TRBJ1-2; TRBD1 aligns across 9 bases. This CDR3 region has 17 residues. Germline V CDR1 and CDR2: SEHNR, FQNEAQ (reference sequence). The junction had 16 bases not matched to a gene; V was cut back by 5 bases and J by 6 bases. CDR3 protein: CASSVRGPGTGTDGYTF. The DNA for the CDR3 is TGTGCCAGCAGCGTACGAGGTCCTGGGACAGGGACGGATGGCTACACCTTC.

The chain links TRBV6-5 to TRBJ1-5; no clear D gene. Deletions cut 0 bases from V and 0 bases from J, with 6 bases between. Looked up from germline, CDR1 is MNHEY and CDR2 is SVGAGI. The CDR3 runs 15 residues. CDR3 residues: CASSYSDISNQPQHF. The CDR3 nucleotides are TGTGCCAGCAGTTACTCAGATATTAGCAATCAGCCCCAGCATTTT.

The rearrangement uses TRBV11-2 and TRBJ2-3; 12 bases line up with TRBD2. The germline gives CDR1 SGHAT, CDR2 FQNNGV. With V trimmed by 8 bases and J by 2 bases, 5 bases remained unmatched. This CDR3 contains 15 residues. CDR3 sequence: CASVGLAGPTDTQYF. CDR3 coding DNA: TGTGCCAGCGTAGGACTAGCGGGACCCACAGATACGCAGTATTTT.

This clonotype was recorded many times. This chain links TRBV12-3 or TRBV12-4 with TRBJ2-3, with TRBD2 matching over 10 bases. The V segment lost 6 bases and the J segment 4 bases; nucleotides outside the gene matches: 4. CDR3 length: 14 amino acids. CDR3 sequence: CASRSGTSADTQYF. The CDR3 DNA reads as TGTGCCAGCAGATCCGGGACTAGCGCAGATACGCAGTATTTT.

This clonotype was seen a handful of times. The rearrangement uses TRBV3-1 and TRBJ1-5; D call uncertain. Between the trimmed V and J ends, which lost 6 bases and 5 bases, there was a span of 8 bases. CDR1 is LGHDT and CDR2 is YNNKEL in the germline V gene (reference sequence). This CDR3 is built from 12 residues. Here the CDR3 reads CASSQRDQPQHF. The CDR3, as DNA: TGTGCCAGCAGTCAGCGGGATCAGCCCCAGCATTTT.

There are a few counts of this clonotype. The chain employs TRBV15 and TRBJ2-3, with D maybe TRBD2 (6 bases). Deletions cut 0 bases from V and 0 bases from J, with 10 bases between. The CDR3 covers 16 residues. The germline V gene encodes CDR1 LNHNV and CDR2 YYDKDF (reference sequence). The CDR3 DNA reads as TGTGCCACCAGCAGAGATTTACGGGGGAGCACAGATACGCAGTATTTT. Translation gives CATSRDLRGSTDTQYF.

A remark on this clonotype: At one end the junction does not follow the germline gene, possibly because of a read error. The V and J genes are TRBV6-1 and TRBJ2-1; D perhaps matches TRBD1 (5 bases). Germline CDR1 and CDR2: MNHNS and SASEGT. This CDR3 comprises 12 residues. DNA for the CDR3: TGTGCCAGCAGTGAAGCTATAACGGACATCGCCTTC. It yields the protein CASSEAITDIAF.

The rearrangement uses TRBV5-4 and TRBJ1-1, with TRBD1 matching over 7 bases. This CDR3 has 13 residues. Unmatched junction bases numbered 6, after V lost 4 bases and J lost 6 bases. Germline V CDR1 and CDR2: SGHNT, YYREEE (reference sequence). The CDR3 nucleotides read TGTGCCAGCAGCCCCGGACAGGTCTCTGAAGCTTTCTTT. Protein: CASSPGQVSEAFF.

The chain joins TRBV5-1 to TRBJ1-6; maybe TRBD1 (5 bases). There are 16 residues in the CDR3. Trimming pared 0 bases from V and 10 bases from J, leaving 17 bases between. Germline loops: CDR1 SGHRS, CDR2 YFSETQ. CDR3 sequence (DNA): TGCGCCAGCAGCTTGGGTCCGGGGGAAGTAAGATCACCCCTCCACTTT. This encodes CASSLGPGEVRSPLHF.